This TCR beta chain was profiled in a study of blood T cell repertoires in COVID-19. V lost 0 bases to trimming and J lost 1 base, with 7 bases between them. Per germline, CDR1 SGHTS and CDR2 YDEGEE. The CDR3 loop spans 14 amino acids. Using immunoSEQ multiplex PCR, the repertoire was profiled, and TCRdb retains in-frame clones only, with some absent. The sample contains about 130,000 clones, 80% to 90% of which appear only once. The clonotype originates from a woman aged 60-70 years with acute or convalescent COVID-19. Sequences were obtained from peripheral blood. The chain links TRBV5-8 to TRBJ1-1; D not resolved. The chain's CDR3 is CASSLAMRNTEAFF. Here the CDR3 DNA reads TGTGCCAGCAGCTTGGCTATGCGGAACACTGAAGCTTTCTTT.